The 8 T cell receptor beta chains below were found in one sample sequenced in a study of blood T cell repertoires in COVID-19. Assay: immunoSEQ multiplex PCR; the TCRdb copy retains only in-frame clones and omits some. The table records roughly 50,000 clones, approximately 80% of them present only once. Material for sequencing was peripheral blood. The receptors stem from a human donor with active or convalescent COVID-19. The donor label of this sample is uncertain.

The V and J genes are TRBV11-1 and TRBJ2-3; 8 bases are a match to TRBD1. V shed 4 bases and J 2 bases; nucleotides not matched to a gene: 5. The CDR3 consists of 15 residues. Germline V gives CDR1 SGHAT, CDR2 FQDESV (reference sequence). Here the CDR3 DNA reads TGTGCCAGCAGCTCCCGGACAGGGAACACAGATACGCAGTATTTT. The encoded protein is CASSSRTGNTDTQYF.

This chain joins TRBV6-5 and TRBJ2-1; 9 bases fit TRBD1. The CDR3 contains 14 residues. V was pared by 5 bases and J by 2 bases, with 1 base of the junction left unmatched. Germline loops: CDR1 MNHEY, CDR2 SVGAGI. The CDR3 region has the DNA TGTGCCAGCAGTCGACAGGGGGCCTACAATGAGCAGTTCTTC. This codes for CASSRQGAYNEQFF.

This chain connects TRBV6-1 to TRBJ2-1, with a tentative D call TRBD2 (5 bases). The V and J ends lost 3 bases and 4 bases respectively, with 16 bases between them. In germline, CDR1 is MNHNS, CDR2 SASEGT. The CDR3 totals 16 residues. CDR3 residues: CASSELDWISYNEQFF. In DNA, the CDR3 is TGTGCCAGCAGTGAGTTGGACTGGATCTCTTACAATGAGCAGTTCTTC.

J is TRBJ2-3 and V is TRBV10-3, with D possibly matching TRBD2 (6 bases). The CDR3 runs 15 residues. The V gene lost 2 bases and the J gene lost 0 bases, with 9 bases spanning the gap. Germline V gene sequence: CDR1 ENHRY, CDR2 SYGVKD. This CDR3 is CAISESAGSTDTQYF. CDR3 DNA sequence: TGTGCCATCAGTGAGAGCGCGGGGAGCACAGATACGCAGTATTTT.

The count of this clone is one. This rearrangement joins TRBV18 to TRBJ1-6; TRBD1 matches at 9 bases. The germline V gene encodes CDR1 KGHSH and CDR2 LQKENI. The ends lost 3 bases at V and 9 bases at J; junction bases unmatched: 3. This CDR3 contains 14 residues. This CDR3 reads CASSPGQGFSPLHF. The CDR3 region has the DNA TGTGCCAGCTCACCGGGACAGGGTTTTTCACCCCTCCACTTT. Combining the CDR3 with reference TRBV18 and TRBJ1-6 gives the whole variable domain NAGVMQNPRHLVRRRGQEARLRCSPMKGHSHVYWYRQLPEEGLKFMVYLQKENIIDESGMPKERFSAEFPKEGPSILRIQQVVRGDSAAYFCASSPGQGFSPLHFGNGTRLTVT.

V and J are TRBV6-4 and TRBJ2-1, with 7 bases fitting TRBD2. The V and J ends lost 3 bases and 13 bases, in that order; junction bases with no gene match: 6. CDR1 is MRHNA, CDR2 SNTAGT, per germline. The CDR3 loop spans 12 amino acids. CDR3 coding DNA: TGTGCCAGCAGTGAACAAGGGAGGGCCCAGTTCTTC. Its protein product is CASSEQGRAQFF.

The chain has TRBV27 and TRBJ1-5, with a tentative D call TRBD1 (5 bases). CDR1 is MNHEY, CDR2 SMNVEV, per germline (reference sequence). The CDR3 is made up of 17 amino acids. The germline V and J ends were trimmed by 3 bases and 4 bases, with 19 bases remaining between them. The CDR3 here is CASSLARGAGGNQPQHF. Here the CDR3 DNA reads TGTGCCAGCAGTTTGGCGAGGGGCGCGGGGGGAAATCAGCCCCAGCATTTT.

The table lists this clone with a few counts. V gene TRBV2 combines with J gene TRBJ2-2; D not certain. The CDR3 length is 13 residues. Per germline, CDR1 SNHLY and CDR2 FYNNEI. V was clipped by 2 bases and J by 3 bases, with 4 bases between them. CDR3 sequence: CASSEPDTGELFF. The CDR3 nucleotides read TGTGCCAGCAGTGAACCGGACACCGGGGAGCTGTTTTTT.